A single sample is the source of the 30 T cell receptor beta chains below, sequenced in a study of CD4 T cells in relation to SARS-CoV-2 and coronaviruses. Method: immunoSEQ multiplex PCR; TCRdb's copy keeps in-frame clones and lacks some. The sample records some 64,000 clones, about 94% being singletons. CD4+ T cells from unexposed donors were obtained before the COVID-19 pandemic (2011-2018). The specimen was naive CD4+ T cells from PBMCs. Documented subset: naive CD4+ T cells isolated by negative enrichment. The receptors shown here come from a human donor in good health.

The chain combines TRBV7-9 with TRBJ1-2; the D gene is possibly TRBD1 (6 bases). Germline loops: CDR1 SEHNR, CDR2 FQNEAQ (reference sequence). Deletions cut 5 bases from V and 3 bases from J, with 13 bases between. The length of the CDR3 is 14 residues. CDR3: CASSRTGFDYGYTF. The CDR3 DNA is TGTGCCAGCAGCCGTACAGGGTTTGACTATGGCTACACCTTC.

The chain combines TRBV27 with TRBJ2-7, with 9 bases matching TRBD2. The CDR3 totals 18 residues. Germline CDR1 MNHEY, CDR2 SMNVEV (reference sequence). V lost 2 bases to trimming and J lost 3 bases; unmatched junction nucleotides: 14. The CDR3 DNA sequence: TGTGCCAGCAGTTTACGGACAGCTCTGACTAGCGGTATCTACGAGCAGTACTTC. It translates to CASSLRTALTSGIYEQYF.

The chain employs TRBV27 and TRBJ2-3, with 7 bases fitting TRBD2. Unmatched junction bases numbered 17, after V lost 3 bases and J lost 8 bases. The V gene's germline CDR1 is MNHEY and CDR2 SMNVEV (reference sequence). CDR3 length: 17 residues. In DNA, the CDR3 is TGTGCCAGCAGTTTCGGCCCAGGGAGCGGGAAGGGGAGTACGCAGTATTTT. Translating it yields CASSFGPGSGKGSTQYF.

For the CDR3, the DNA is TGTGCCAGCAGCCCAAACTCGAACTATGGCTACACCTTC. The encoded protein is CASSPNSNYGYTF. J is TRBJ1-2 and V is TRBV3-1 (or the pseudogene TRBV3-2); no clear D. CDR1 is LGHDT and CDR2 is YNNKEL in the germline V gene (reference sequence). The V and J ends lost 4 bases and 2 bases respectively, with 8 bases between them. The CDR3 totals 13 residues.

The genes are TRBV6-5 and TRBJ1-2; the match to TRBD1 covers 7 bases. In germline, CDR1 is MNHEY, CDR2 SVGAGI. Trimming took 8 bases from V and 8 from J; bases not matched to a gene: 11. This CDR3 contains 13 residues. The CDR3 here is CASLKTGVDGYTF. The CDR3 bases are TGTGCCAGCCTAAAAACAGGGGTTGACGGCTACACCTTC.

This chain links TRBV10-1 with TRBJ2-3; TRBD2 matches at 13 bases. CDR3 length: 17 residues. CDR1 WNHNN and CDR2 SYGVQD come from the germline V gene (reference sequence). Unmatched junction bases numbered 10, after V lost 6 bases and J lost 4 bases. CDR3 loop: CASSGLAGVGSPDTQYF. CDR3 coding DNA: TGCGCCAGCAGCGGACTAGCGGGAGTAGGGTCGCCAGATACGCAGTATTTT.

CDR3: CASSLIGSGRIAGELFF. For the CDR3, the DNA is TGTGCCAGCAGCTTAATAGGTAGCGGGAGAATTGCGGGGGAGCTGTTTTTT. The rearrangement joins TRBV7-8 to TRBJ2-2; TRBD2 aligns across 9 bases. Trimming removed 2 bases from V and 8 bases from J; junction bases left unmatched: 12. CDR1 and CDR2 (germline): SGHVS, FQNEAQ. The CDR3 covers 17 residues. Supplemented by reference TRBV7-8 and TRBJ2-2, the full variable domain reads GAGVSQSPRYKVAKRGQDVALRCDPISGHVSLFWYQQALGQGPEFLTYFQNEAQLDKSGLPSDRFFAERPEGSVSTLKIQRTQQEDSAVYLCASSLIGSGRIAGELFFGEGSRLTVL.

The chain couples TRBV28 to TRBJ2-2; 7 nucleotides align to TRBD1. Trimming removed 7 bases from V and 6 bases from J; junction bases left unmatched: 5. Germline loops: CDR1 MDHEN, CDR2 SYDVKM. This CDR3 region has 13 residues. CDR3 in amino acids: CASNQRGPGELFF. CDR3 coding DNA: TGTGCCAGCAACCAAAGGGGGCCCGGGGAGCTGTTTTTT.

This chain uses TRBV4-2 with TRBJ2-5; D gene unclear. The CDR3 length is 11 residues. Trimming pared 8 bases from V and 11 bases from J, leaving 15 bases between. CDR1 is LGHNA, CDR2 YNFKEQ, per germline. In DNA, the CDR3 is TGTGCCAGCGATTCTTTTTTGAGGCAGTACTTC. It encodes CASDSFLRQYF.

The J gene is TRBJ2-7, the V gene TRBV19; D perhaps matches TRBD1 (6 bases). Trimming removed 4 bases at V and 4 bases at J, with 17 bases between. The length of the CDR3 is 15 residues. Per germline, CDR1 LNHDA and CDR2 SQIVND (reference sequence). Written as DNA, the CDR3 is TGTGCCAGTAGTAGATTTGGGGAAGGGGGATACGAGCAGTACTTC. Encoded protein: CASSRFGEGGYEQYF.

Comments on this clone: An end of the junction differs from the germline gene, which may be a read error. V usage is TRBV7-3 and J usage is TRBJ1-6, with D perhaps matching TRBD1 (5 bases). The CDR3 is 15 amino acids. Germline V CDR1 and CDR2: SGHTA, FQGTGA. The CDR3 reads CASSLIAGDNSALHF. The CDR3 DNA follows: TGTGCCAGCAGCTTAATTGCGGGGGATAATTCAGCCCTCCACTTT.

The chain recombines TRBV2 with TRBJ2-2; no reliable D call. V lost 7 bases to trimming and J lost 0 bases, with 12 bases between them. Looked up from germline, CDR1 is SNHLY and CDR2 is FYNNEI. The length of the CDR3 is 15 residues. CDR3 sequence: CASIAEATNTGELFF. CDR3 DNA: TGTGCCAGCATTGCCGAGGCGACGAACACCGGGGAGCTGTTTTTT.

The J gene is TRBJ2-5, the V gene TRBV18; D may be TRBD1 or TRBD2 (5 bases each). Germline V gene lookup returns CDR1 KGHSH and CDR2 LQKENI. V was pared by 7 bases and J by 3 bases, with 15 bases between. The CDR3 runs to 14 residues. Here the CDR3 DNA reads TGTGCCAGCTGCTCCGGGACCTACAAAGAGACCCAGTACTTC. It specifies CASCSGTYKETQYF.

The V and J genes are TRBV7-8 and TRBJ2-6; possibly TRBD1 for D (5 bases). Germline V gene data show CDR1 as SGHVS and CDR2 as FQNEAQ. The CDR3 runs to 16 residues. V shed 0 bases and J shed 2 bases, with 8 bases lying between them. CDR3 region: CASSLAQTAGANVLTF. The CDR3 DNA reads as TGTGCCAGCAGCTTAGCGCAGACAGCTGGGGCCAACGTCCTGACTTTC.

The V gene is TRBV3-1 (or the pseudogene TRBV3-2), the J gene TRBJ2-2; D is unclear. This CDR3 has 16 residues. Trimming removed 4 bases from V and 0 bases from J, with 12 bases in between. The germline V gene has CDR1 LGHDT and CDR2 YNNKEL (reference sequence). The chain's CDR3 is CASSPMTVANTGELFF. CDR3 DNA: TGTGCCAGCAGCCCCATGACGGTCGCGAACACCGGGGAGCTGTTTTTT.

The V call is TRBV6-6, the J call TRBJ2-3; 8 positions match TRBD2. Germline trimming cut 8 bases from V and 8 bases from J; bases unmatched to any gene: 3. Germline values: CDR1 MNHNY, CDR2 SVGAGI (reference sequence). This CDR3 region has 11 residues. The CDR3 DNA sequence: TGTGCCAGCGAGCGGGAGAGTACGCAGTATTTT. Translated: CASERESTQYF.

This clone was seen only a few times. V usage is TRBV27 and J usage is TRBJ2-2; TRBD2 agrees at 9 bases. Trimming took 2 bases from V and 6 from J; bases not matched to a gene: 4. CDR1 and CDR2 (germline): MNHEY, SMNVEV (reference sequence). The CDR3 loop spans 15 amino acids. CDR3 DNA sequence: TGTGCCAGCAGTTTAGTGGGGACTAGCCCCGGGGAGCTGTTTTTT. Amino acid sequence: CASSLVGTSPGELFF.

In nucleotides, the CDR3 is TGTGCCAGCAGTTTTCCCAGCGGGAGGGGGCAGAAAGAGACCCAGTACTTC. Protein sequence: CASSFPSGRGQKETQYF. The J gene is TRBJ2-5, the V gene TRBV28; the match to TRBD2 covers 10 bases. The CDR3 consists of 17 residues. Trimming took 3 bases from V and 3 from J; bases not matched to a gene: 10. Germline V gene lookup returns CDR1 MDHEN and CDR2 SYDVKM.

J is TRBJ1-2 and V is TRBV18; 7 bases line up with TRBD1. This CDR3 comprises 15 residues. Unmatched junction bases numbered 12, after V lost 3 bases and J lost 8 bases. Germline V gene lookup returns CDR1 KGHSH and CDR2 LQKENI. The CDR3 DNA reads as TGTGCCAGCTCACCGCCAGGGGGAGGATTTGGGGGCTACACCTTC. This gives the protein CASSPPGGGFGGYTF. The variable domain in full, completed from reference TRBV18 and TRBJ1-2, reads NAGVMQNPRHLVRRRGQEARLRCSPMKGHSHVYWYRQLPEEGLKFMVYLQKENIIDESGMPKERFSAEFPKEGPSILRIQQVVRGDSAAYFCASSPPGGGFGGYTFGSGTRLTVV.

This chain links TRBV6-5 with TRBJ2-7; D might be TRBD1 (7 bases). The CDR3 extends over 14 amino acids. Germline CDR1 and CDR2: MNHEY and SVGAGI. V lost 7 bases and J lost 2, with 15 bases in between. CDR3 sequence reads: CASTGGGHTYEQYF. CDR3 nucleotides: TGTGCCAGCACTGGAGGGGGCCATACCTACGAGCAGTACTTC.

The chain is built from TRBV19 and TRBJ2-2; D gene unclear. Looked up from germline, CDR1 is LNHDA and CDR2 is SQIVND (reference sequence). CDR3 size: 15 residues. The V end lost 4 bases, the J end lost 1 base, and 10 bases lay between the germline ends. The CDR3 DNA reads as TGTGCCAGTAGTACGTCTAACCAGAACACCGGGGAGCTGTTTTTT. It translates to CASSTSNQNTGELFF.

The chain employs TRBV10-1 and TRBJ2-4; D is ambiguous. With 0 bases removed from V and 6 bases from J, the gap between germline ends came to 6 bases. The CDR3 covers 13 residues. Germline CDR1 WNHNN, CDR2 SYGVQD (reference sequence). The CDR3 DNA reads TGCGCCAGCAGTGAGTCGAGTTCAAACATTCAGTACTTC. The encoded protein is CASSESSSNIQYF.

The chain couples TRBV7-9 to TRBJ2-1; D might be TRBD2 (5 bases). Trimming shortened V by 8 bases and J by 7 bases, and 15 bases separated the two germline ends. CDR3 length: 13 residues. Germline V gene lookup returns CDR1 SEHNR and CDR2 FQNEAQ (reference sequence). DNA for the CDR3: TGTGCCAGCGCTCCCCTGCGGGTGAATGAGCAGTTCTTC. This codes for CASAPLRVNEQFF.

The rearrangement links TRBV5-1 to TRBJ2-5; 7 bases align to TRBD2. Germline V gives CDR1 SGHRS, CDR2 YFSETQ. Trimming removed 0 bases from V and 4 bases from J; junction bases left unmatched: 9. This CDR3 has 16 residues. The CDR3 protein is CASSLDTGGRGETQYF. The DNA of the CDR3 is TGCGCCAGCAGCTTGGACACTGGGGGGAGGGGAGAGACCCAGTACTTC.

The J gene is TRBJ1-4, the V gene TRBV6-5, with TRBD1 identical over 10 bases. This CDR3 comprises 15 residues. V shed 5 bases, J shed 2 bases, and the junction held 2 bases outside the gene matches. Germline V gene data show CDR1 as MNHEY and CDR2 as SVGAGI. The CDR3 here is CASSPGQGTNEKLFF. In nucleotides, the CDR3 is TGTGCCAGCAGTCCGGGACAGGGGACTAATGAAAAACTGTTTTTT.

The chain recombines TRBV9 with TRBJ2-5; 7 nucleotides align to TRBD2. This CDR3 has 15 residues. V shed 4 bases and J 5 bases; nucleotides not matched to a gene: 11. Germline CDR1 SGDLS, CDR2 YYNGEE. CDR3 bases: TGTGCCAGCAGCCCAACGGGGAGGGCCTTTGAGACCCAGTACTTC. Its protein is CASSPTGRAFETQYF.

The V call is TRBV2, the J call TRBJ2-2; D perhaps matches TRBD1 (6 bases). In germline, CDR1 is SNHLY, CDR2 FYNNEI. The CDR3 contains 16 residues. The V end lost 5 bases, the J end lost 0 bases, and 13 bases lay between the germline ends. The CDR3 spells CASSLSGTTNTGELFF. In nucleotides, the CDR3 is TGTGCCAGCAGTCTTTCCGGGACAACGAACACCGGGGAGCTGTTTTTT. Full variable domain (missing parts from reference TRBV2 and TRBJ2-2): EPEVTQTPSHQVTQMGQEVILRCVPISNHLYFYWYRQILGQKVEFLVSFYNNEISEKSEIFDDQFSVERPDGSNFTLKIRSTKLEDSAMYFCASSLSGTTNTGELFFGEGSRLTVL.

The CDR3 sequence: CASSLIQLRDSYNEQFF. The CDR3 DNA reads as TGTGCCAGCAGCTTAATACAGCTGAGAGACTCCTACAATGAGCAGTTCTTC. This chain joins TRBV7-6 and TRBJ2-1; no reliable D call. CDR1 is SGHVS, CDR2 FNYEAQ, per germline. There are 17 residues in the CDR3. V gave up 2 bases and J gave up 0 bases, with 14 bases separating them. Full variable domain (rest looked up from reference TRBV7-6 and TRBJ2-1): GAGVSQSPRYKVTKRGQDVALRCDPISGHVSLYWYRQALGQGPEFLTYFNYEAQQDKSGLPNDRFSAERPEGSISTLTIQRTEQRDSAMYRCASSLIQLRDSYNEQFFGPGTRLTVL.

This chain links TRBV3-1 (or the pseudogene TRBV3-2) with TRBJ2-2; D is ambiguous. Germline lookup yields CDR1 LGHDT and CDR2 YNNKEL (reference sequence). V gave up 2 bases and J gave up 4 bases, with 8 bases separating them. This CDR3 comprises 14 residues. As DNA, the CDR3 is TGTGCCAGCAGCCAACGTTTGGGCACCGGGGAGCTGTTTTTT. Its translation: CASSQRLGTGELFF.

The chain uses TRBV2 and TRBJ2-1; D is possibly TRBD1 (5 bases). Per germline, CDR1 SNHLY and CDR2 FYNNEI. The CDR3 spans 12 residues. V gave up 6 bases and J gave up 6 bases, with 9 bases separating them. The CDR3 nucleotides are TGTGCCAGCAGCTGGACATCCAATGAGCAGTTCTTC. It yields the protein CASSWTSNEQFF.